These T cell receptor beta chains were read from a single sample in a study of PD-1 blockade in classical Hodgkin lymphoma. Libraries were prepared by immunoSEQ multiplex PCR; TCRdb keeps only in-frame clonotypes and omits some of them. The sample has some 84,000 clones, 89% seen once; the top ten hold 20% to 25%. The material was peripheral blood mononuclear cells (PBMCs), obtained at baseline. Receptors were obtained from a human donor with classical Hodgkin lymphoma. CDR3s include the opening cysteine and the closing phenylalanine or tryptophan.

j_call | v_call | cdr3_aa
TRBJ1-3 | TRBV6-5 | CASKESSGNTIYF
TRBJ1-1 | TRBV5-4 | CASSLETEEAFF
TRBJ1-4 | TRBV5-1 | CASSPPGSNEKLFF
TRBJ2-3 | TRBV11-2 | CASSLEGTGFADTQYF
TRBJ1-2 | TRBV6-6 | CASSRQGALYGYTF
TRBJ2-5 | TRBV5-4 | CASSPSGLAGGETQYF
TRBJ2-3 | TRBV10-1 | CASSESIRTGLATDTQYF
TRBJ1-4 | TRBV7-9 | CASSRGQGGEKLFF
TRBJ2-6 | TRBV2 | CAWVPGSSGANVLTF
TRBJ2-1 | TRBV20-1 | CSAIQSNEQFF
TRBJ1-4 | TRBV2 | CASSLRTGGGEKLFF